The 20 T cell receptor beta chains in this list originate from one sample, sequenced in a study of cytomegalovirus exposure and HLA in healthy donors. The primer mix had 60 Vbeta and 13 Jbeta primers. This table comes from immunoSEQ multiplex PCR, and its TCRdb copy is limited to in-frame clones, with some not included. The data show some 78,000 clones, 80% seen once. Sample: PBMCs. The receptors originated from a man aged 50 to 59 in good health and CMV-seropositive.

V gene TRBV4-2 combines with J gene TRBJ2-7; unclear D gene. The CDR3 is 11 amino acids. The ends were cut back, 0 bases at V and 9 bases at J, with 6 bases in the middle. The germline gives CDR1 LGHNA, CDR2 YNFKEQ. The CDR3 is CASSQEQRQYF. Here the CDR3 DNA reads TGTGCCAGCAGCCAAGAACAGAGGCAGTACTTC.

V gene TRBV2 combines with J gene TRBJ2-3, with D tentatively TRBD1 (6 bases). This CDR3 region has 15 residues. CDR1 and CDR2 from the germline V gene are SNHLY and FYNNEI. The V end lost 3 bases, the J end lost 4 bases, and 14 bases lay between the germline ends. The chain's CDR3 is CASSDILGAPDTQYF. The CDR3 nucleotides read TGTGCCAGCAGTGACATATTGGGGGCCCCAGATACGCAGTATTTT.

The V call is TRBV27, the J call TRBJ2-1, with TRBD1 matching over 9 bases. CDR1 is MNHEY and CDR2 is SMNVEV in the germline V gene (reference sequence). This CDR3 region has 15 residues. Trimming took 0 bases from V and 7 from J; bases not matched to a gene: 4. Written as DNA, the CDR3 is TGTGCCAGCAGTTTATCGGGGACAGGGTGGAATGAGCAGTTCTTC. The encoded protein is CASSLSGTGWNEQFF.

This clone has just a few counts. The chain couples TRBV5-1 to TRBJ2-5; D may be TRBD1 (6 bases). Germline V lookup: CDR1 SGHRS, CDR2 YFSETQ. Trimming pared 8 bases from V and 1 base from J, leaving 18 bases between. CDR3 size: 15 residues. This chain's CDR3 is CASGERGQGQETQYF. The CDR3, as DNA: TGCGCCAGTGGGGAGAGGGGACAAGGCCAAGAGACCCAGTACTTC.

The chain links TRBV30 to TRBJ1-6; 12 nucleotides match TRBD1. V lost 3 bases to trimming and J lost 9 bases; unmatched junction nucleotides: 9. CDR3 length: 16 amino acids. The germline gives CDR1 GTSNPN, CDR2 SVGIG (reference sequence). CDR3 sequence: CAWRDGVGQGASPLHF. DNA of the CDR3: TGTGCCTGGAGAGACGGGGTGGGACAGGGGGCTTCACCCCTCCACTTT.

This chain links TRBV7-6 with TRBJ2-7, with D possibly TRBD2 on 6 matching bases. Per the germline V gene, CDR1 is SGHVS and CDR2 is FNYEAQ. This CDR3 comprises 16 residues. Trimming pared 2 bases from V and 7 bases from J, leaving 21 bases between. CDR3 loop: CASSLNHPGLLVEQYF. In DNA form, the CDR3 reads TGTGCCAGCAGCTTAAACCACCCGGGACTCCTCGTGGAGCAGTACTTC.

Comment on this clone: The junction differs from germline at one of its ends, possibly a read error. V gene TRBV7-9 combines with J gene TRBJ2-1, with D perhaps TRBD2 (5 bases). Germline V gene lookup returns CDR1 SEHNR and CDR2 FQNEAQ (reference sequence). The CDR3 extends over 14 amino acids. CDR3 amino acids: CSSSSGEGEGEQFF. Here the CDR3 DNA reads TGTTCCAGCAGCTCTGGTGAGGGAGAGGGTGAGCAGTTCTTC.

The rearrangement links TRBV18 to TRBJ2-3, with D perhaps TRBD2 (6 bases). The germline gives CDR1 KGHSH, CDR2 LQKENI. This CDR3 spans 16 amino acids. V was trimmed by 4 bases and J by 1 base, leaving 15 bases between them. The CDR3 is CASSLRPGLGTDTQYF. The CDR3 DNA reads as TGTGCCAGCTCACTCCGGCCGGGACTGGGCACAGATACGCAGTATTTT.

Comments on this clone: At one boundary the junction diverges from the germline segment, which might be a read error. This chain's CDR3 is CASSLVTERSGANGLTF. The CDR3 nucleotides are TGCGCCAGCAGCTTGGTGACAGAAAGATCTGGGGCCAACGGCCTGACTTTC. This sequence joins TRBV5-1 and TRBJ2-6; tentatively, D is TRBD1 (5 bases). The CDR3 runs to 17 residues. Germline V lookup: CDR1 SGHRS, CDR2 YFSETQ.

CDR3 in amino acids: CACIQGAHGYTF. As DNA, the CDR3 is TGTGCCTGCATACAGGGGGCGCATGGCTACACCTTC. This chain joins TRBV30 and TRBJ1-2; TRBD1 aligns across 9 bases. The CDR3 length is 12 residues. With V trimmed by 6 bases and J by 6 bases, 5 bases remained unmatched. From germline, CDR1 is GTSNPN and CDR2 SVGIG (reference sequence).

CDR3 DNA: TGCGCCAGCAGCGCCGGACAGGGGGCGTCTTCCTATAATTCACCCCTCCACTTT. Protein: CASSAGQGASSYNSPLHF. The chain employs TRBV5-1 and TRBJ1-6; 11 bases match TRBD1. J gave up 1 base and V 4 bases, and 7 bases lay outside the gene matches. This CDR3 contains 18 residues. Germline CDR1 and CDR2: SGHRS and YFSETQ.

This rearrangement joins TRBV6-5 to TRBJ2-7; D uncertain. V shed 5 bases and J shed 0 bases, with 11 bases lying between them. In germline, CDR1 is MNHEY, CDR2 SVGAGI. CDR3 length: 14 residues. This CDR3 reads CASSTRRLSYEQYF. CDR3 sequence (DNA): TGTGCCAGCAGTACCCGACGACTCTCCTACGAGCAGTACTTC.

As for this clone: A junction end diverges from the germline sequence, so it may reflect a read error. The chain is built from TRBV10-3 and TRBJ2-7; tentative D call: TRBD2 (6 bases). CDR3 length: 14 amino acids. Germline V CDR1 and CDR2: ENHRY, SYGVKD. CDR3 region: CTISLAERAYEQYF. In DNA, the CDR3 is TGTACCATCAGCTTAGCGGAGCGGGCTTACGAGCAGTACTTC.

The chain uses TRBV27 and TRBJ1-5, with 9 nucleotides matching TRBD1. CDR1 is MNHEY, CDR2 SMNVEV, per germline (reference sequence). There are 15 residues in the CDR3. The junction had 9 bases not matched to a gene; V was cut back by 4 bases and J by 8 bases. The CDR3 DNA sequence: TGTGCCAGCAGTTCGCCAGGGACAGGGATTAAGCCCCAGCATTTT. Amino acids: CASSSPGTGIKPQHF.

This clone showed up just once. The rearrangement joins TRBV18 to TRBJ1-1; 8 nucleotides align to TRBD1. V dropped 4 bases and J dropped 2; count of bases not matched to a gene: 12. Germline assignment: CDR1 KGHSH and CDR2 LQKENI. CDR3 length equals 17 residues. DNA of the CDR3: TGTGCCAGCTCACTCCTGAGGACAGGGAGAGGCAACACTGAAGCTTTCTTT. Amino acids: CASSLLRTGRGNTEAFF. The variable domain in full, with the rest retrieved from reference TRBV18 and TRBJ1-1, is NAGVMQNPRHLVRRRGQEARLRCSPMKGHSHVYWYRQLPEEGLKFMVYLQKENIIDESGMPKERFSAEFPKEGPSILRIQQVVRGDSAAYFCASSLLRTGRGNTEAFFGQGTRLTVV.

This chain uses TRBV6-5 with TRBJ1-5; 7 bases line up with TRBD1. The germline CDR1 and CDR2 sequences are MNHEY and SVGAGI. V shed 8 bases, J shed 6 bases, and the junction held 10 bases outside the gene matches. This CDR3 comprises 14 residues. The CDR3 here is CASLPTGPGQPQHF. In nucleotides, the CDR3 is TGTGCCAGCCTTCCGACAGGGCCCGGTCAGCCCCAGCATTTT.

J is TRBJ2-1 and V is TRBV6-1, with a tentative D call TRBD2 (6 bases). Looked up from germline, CDR1 is MNHNS and CDR2 is SASEGT. V was pared by 6 bases and J by 10 bases, with 13 bases between. CDR3 length: 12 residues. The DNA for the CDR3 is TGTGCCAGCAGAGGGACTTCTCAAGAGCAGTTCTTC. Protein: CASRGTSQEQFF.

This sequence joins TRBV6-5 and TRBJ1-3, with D possibly being TRBD1 (5 bases). Between the trimmed V and J ends, which lost 6 bases and 3 bases, there was a span of 15 bases. The CDR3 is 15 residues long. The germline gives CDR1 MNHEY, CDR2 SVGAGI. In DNA form, the CDR3 reads TGTGCCAGCAGACCTCAGGGTTCCAGTGGAAACACCATATATTTT. This encodes CASRPQGSSGNTIYF.

This clone has more than one count but fewer than ten. V and J are TRBV6-5 and TRBJ1-3, with no clear D. The CDR3 totals 13 residues. Germline CDR1 reads MNHEY; CDR2 reads SVGAGI. Trimming stripped 0 bases from V and 4 bases from J, with 4 bases between. The chain's CDR3 is CASSYSRGNTIYF. CDR3 bases: TGTGCCAGCAGTTACTCGAGGGGAAACACCATATATTTT.

The chain employs TRBV7-3 and TRBJ1-2, with 7 bases lining up with TRBD1. The CDR3 totals 15 residues. The V gene's germline CDR1 is SGHTA and CDR2 FQGTGA. With 5 bases clipped from V and 6 bases from J, the junction kept 12 bases outside the gene matches. Written as DNA, the CDR3 is TGTGCCAGCAGCACCCCAGGGGGAGATACAGATGGCTACACCTTC. Translation gives CASSTPGGDTDGYTF.